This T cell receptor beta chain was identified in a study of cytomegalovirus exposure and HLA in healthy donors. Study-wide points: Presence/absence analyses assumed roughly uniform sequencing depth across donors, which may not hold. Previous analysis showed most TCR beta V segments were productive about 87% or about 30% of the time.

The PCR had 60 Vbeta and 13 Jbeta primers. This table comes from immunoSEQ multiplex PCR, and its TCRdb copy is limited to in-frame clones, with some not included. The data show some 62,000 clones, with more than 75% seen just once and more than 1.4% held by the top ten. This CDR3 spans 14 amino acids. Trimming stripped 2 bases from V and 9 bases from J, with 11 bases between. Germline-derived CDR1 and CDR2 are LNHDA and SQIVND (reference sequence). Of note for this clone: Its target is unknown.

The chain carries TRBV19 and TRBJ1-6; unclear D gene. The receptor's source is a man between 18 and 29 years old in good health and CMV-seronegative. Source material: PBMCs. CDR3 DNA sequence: TGTGCCAGTAGTATAATTTCTGGGCCTTCACCCCTCCACTTT. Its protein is CASSIISGPSPLHF.